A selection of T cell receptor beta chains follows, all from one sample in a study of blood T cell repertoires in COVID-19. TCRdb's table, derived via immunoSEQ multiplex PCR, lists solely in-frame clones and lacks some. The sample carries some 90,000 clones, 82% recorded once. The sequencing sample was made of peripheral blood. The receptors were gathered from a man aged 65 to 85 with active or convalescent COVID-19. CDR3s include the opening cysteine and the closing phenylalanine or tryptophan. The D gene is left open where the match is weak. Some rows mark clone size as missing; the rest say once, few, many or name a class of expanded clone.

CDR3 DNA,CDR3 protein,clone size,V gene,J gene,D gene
TGTGCCAGCAGTGGCGAGGGCAGTCCCCCAGATACGCAGTATTTT,CASSGEGSPPDTQYF,-,TRBV2,TRBJ2-3,-
TGTGCCAGCAGGAACCGGGACAGGAGTAACACCGGGGAGCTGTTTTTT,CASRNRDRSNTGELFF,-,TRBV2,TRBJ2-2,TRBD1
TGTGCCAGCTCCGAAGGGCAGGGGGACAATCAGCCCCAGCATTTT,CASSEGQGDNQPQHF,-,TRBV2,TRBJ1-5,TRBD1
TGTGCCAGCAGCCCCCGGACAGGAATCACAGATACGCAGTATTTT,CASSPRTGITDTQYF,-,TRBV6-5,TRBJ2-3,TRBD1
TGTGCCAGCAGTTACCCCGGGACTAGCGGGGGTACAGATACGCAGTATTTT,CASSYPGTSGGTDTQYF,-,TRBV6-2/TRBV6-3,TRBJ2-3,TRBD2
TGTGCCTGGAGCCGCCTCGGCGGGGACACAGATACGCAGTATTTT,CAWSRLGGDTDTQYF,-,TRBV30,TRBJ2-3,-
TGTGCCAGCAGCGTAGTGCCCCACGACAGGGATCTACTCAACACTGAAGCTTTCTTT,CASSVVPHDRDLLNTEAFF,-,TRBV9,TRBJ1-1,TRBD1
TGCAGTGCTAGTGGCGGGGTTGAAAGGAAACTGTTTTTT,CSASGGVERKLFF,-,TRBV20-1,TRBJ1-4,-
TGTGCCAGCAGACTAGACGCACGGACTGAAGCTTTCTTT,CASRLDARTEAFF,-,TRBV3-1/TRBV3-2,TRBJ1-1,-
TGTGCCATCAGTCCCACCCCGATGACTAGCGGGGTCGCGGAGACCCAGTACTTC,CAISPTPMTSGVAETQYF,-,TRBV10-3,TRBJ2-5,TRBD2
TGTGCCAGCAGTTTATTGGTGCAGACTGGAAACACCATATATTTT,CASSLLVQTGNTIYF,-,TRBV28,TRBJ1-3,-
TGTGCCAGCAGCTTGGGGAGCGGGGGGGCCTTAGAGACCCAGTACTTC,CASSLGSGGALETQYF,-,TRBV5-4,TRBJ2-5,TRBD2
TGTGCCAGCAGTTACGGGGCAGGGGGCTATGGCTACACCTTC,CASSYGAGGYGYTF,-,TRBV6-2/TRBV6-3,TRBJ1-2,TRBD1
TGTGCCACCAGCAGAGACCTTCTAGCGGGGGGGATAAACATTCAGTACTTC,CATSRDLLAGGINIQYF,-,TRBV15,TRBJ2-4,TRBD2
TGTGCCAGTACCCCGGGGAGAAAACTGTTTTTT,CASTPGRKLFF,-,TRBV19,TRBJ1-4,-
TGTGCCAGCAGCGAGGGGACGCAGGGGGGAAACATTCAGTACTTC,CASSEGTQGGNIQYF,once,TRBV9,TRBJ2-4,-
TGTGCCAGCAGCTCAGACAGTACTAACAATCAGCCCCAGCATTTT,CASSSDSTNNQPQHF,few,TRBV7-2,TRBJ1-5,-
TGTGCCAGTAGCAATCTTCAGGGGTACCAGGAGACCCAGTACTTC,CASSNLQGYQETQYF,-,TRBV19,TRBJ2-5,-
TGTGCCAGCAGCGCCGACAGCTATGGCTACACCTTC,CASSADSYGYTF,-,TRBV11-2,TRBJ1-2,-
TGTGCCAGCAGTGTTGATAGCGGGGCTGATACGCAGTATTTT,CASSVDSGADTQYF,few,TRBV2,TRBJ2-3,TRBD2
TGTGCCAGCACCACGGGGGGGGAGCAGTACTTC,CASTTGGEQYF,-,TRBV11-2,TRBJ2-7,TRBD2
TGTGCCAGCACCCCCGGGACAAACACTGAAGCTTTCTTT,CASTPGTNTEAFF,-,TRBV6-2/TRBV6-3,TRBJ1-1,-
TGTGCCAGCAGGCCCTCCGGGAACACTGAAGCTTTCTTT,CASRPSGNTEAFF,-,TRBV12-3/TRBV12-4,TRBJ1-1,-
TGTGCCAGCAGTTCACAGGGGGCCGGAACCGGGGAGCTGTTTTTT,CASSSQGAGTGELFF,-,TRBV28,TRBJ2-2,TRBD1
TGTGCCAGCAGCCCGGGGACAGTCTCTGGAAACACCATATATTTT,CASSPGTVSGNTIYF,-,TRBV7-2,TRBJ1-3,TRBD1
TGCGCCAGCAGCCAAGATCGGGGGGGCACTGAAGCTTTCTTT,CASSQDRGGTEAFF,-,TRBV4-3,TRBJ1-1,-
TGTGCCAGCAGGCCGACAGGTAGGACTGAAGCTTTCTTT,CASRPTGRTEAFF,-,TRBV5-4,TRBJ1-1,-
TGTGCCAGTACATCGCGGGGCATGAACACTGAAGCTTTCTTT,CASTSRGMNTEAFF,-,TRBV19,TRBJ1-1,-